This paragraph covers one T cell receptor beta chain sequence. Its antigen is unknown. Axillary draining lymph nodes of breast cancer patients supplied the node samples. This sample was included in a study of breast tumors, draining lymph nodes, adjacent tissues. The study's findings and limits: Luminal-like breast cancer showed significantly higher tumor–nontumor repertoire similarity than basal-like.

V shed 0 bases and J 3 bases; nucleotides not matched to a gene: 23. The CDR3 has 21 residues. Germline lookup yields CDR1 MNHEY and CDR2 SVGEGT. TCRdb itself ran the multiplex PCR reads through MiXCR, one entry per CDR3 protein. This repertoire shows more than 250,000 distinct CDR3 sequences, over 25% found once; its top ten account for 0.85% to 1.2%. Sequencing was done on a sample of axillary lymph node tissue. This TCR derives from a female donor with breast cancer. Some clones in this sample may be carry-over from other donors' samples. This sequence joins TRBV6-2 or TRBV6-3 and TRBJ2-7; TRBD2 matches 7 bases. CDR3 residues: CASSYSMVGRRGAGVRYEQYF. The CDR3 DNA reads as TGTGCCAGCAGTTACTCGATGGTTGGACGACGGGGCGCGGGAGTTCGCTACGAGCAGTACTTC.